This T cell receptor beta chain appears in the sequencing data of a study of human T cells and chemical hapten exposure. Specified time point: patch test 1, 2 weeks after DPC sensitization. Treatment reported: therapeutic diphenylcyclopropenone sensitization with weekly scalp DPC. One entry per CDR3 protein, called by TCRdb with MiXCR from the RACE reads. The table shows around 120,000 distinct CDR3 sequences, with roughly 15% occurring only once. The V gene's germline CDR1 is MNHEY and CDR2 SVGEGT. The germline V and J ends were trimmed by 9 bases and 2 bases, with 13 bases remaining between them. This CDR3 is built from 14 residues.

This receptor was taken from a man aged 18 to 29 with alopecia areata. Some clones in this sample may be carry-over from other donors' samples. The sequencing here drew on whole blood, taken in connection with sensitization to the hapten diphenylcyclopropenone (DPC). This chain uses TRBV6-2 or TRBV6-3 with TRBJ2-2; D gene unclear. The CDR3 spells CASLSSLNTGELFF. The CDR3 DNA sequence: TGTGCCAGTCTCAGCTCTCTAAACACCGGGGAGCTGTTTTTT.